A single sample is the source of the 26 T cell receptor beta chains below, sequenced in a study of blood T cell repertoires in COVID-19 (dated by TCRdb to the early 2020s). The library was prepared using the immunoSEQ multiplex PCR assay. Entries here come from immuneACCESS through TCRdb and include only in-frame sequences with V and J called. Some clones fail to appear in such tables; in the studies checked, an unresolved V gene covers under half of the shortfall, and the cause of the remainder is unknown. The sample table shows around 40,000 clones, and about 87% are seen once. The ten most abundant clones make up roughly 4.3% of the sample. The sequenced sample consisted of peripheral blood. Every receptor here comes from a man aged 35-49 years with COVID-19, enrolled during active disease.

The chain links TRBV2 to TRBJ1-6, with TRBD1 matching over 8 bases. V shed 6 bases and J 14 bases; nucleotides not matched to a gene: 15. Germline values: CDR1 SNHLY, CDR2 FYNNEI. The length of the CDR3 is 15 residues. CDR3 nucleotides: TGTGCCAGCAGAGATACTCAGGGGGCGTCCCTTTCCCTCCACTTT. Translation gives CASRDTQGASLSLHF.

The chain is built from TRBV2 and TRBJ2-3, with a tentative D call TRBD1 (5 bases). Germline CDR1 reads SNHLY; CDR2 reads FYNNEI. Trimming cost V 6 bases and J 5 bases, with 15 bases left between them. The CDR3 runs to 14 residues. CDR3 DNA sequence: TGTGCCAGCAGGCCAGGCTCAACAGGAGATACGCAGTATTTT. Its protein is CASRPGSTGDTQYF.

The V gene is TRBV19, the J gene TRBJ1-1, with TRBD1 matching over 7 bases. Looked up from germline, CDR1 is LNHDA and CDR2 is SQIVND (reference sequence). J lost 6 bases, V lost 6 bases, and 1 base had no gene match. This CDR3 region has 11 residues. The CDR3 region is CASSGTAEAFF. The DNA for the CDR3 is TGTGCCAGTAGCGGGACAGCTGAAGCTTTCTTT.

V gene TRBV12-3 or TRBV12-4 combines with J gene TRBJ2-3, with D unclear. CDR3 size: 13 residues. V lost 6 bases, J lost 6 bases, and 13 bases lay in between. The CDR3 region is CASSFSMKDTQYF. The CDR3 DNA reads as TGTGCCAGCAGCTTTAGCATGAAGGATACGCAGTATTTT.

V usage is TRBV30 and J usage is TRBJ1-1; D remains ambiguous. CDR3 length equals 16 residues. Germline CDR1 reads GTSNPN; CDR2 reads SVGIG (reference sequence). Trimming left V 4 bases short and J 0 bases short, with 18 bases between. This CDR3 reads CAWKELGGLLNTEAFF. DNA of the CDR3: TGTGCCTGGAAGGAGCTTGGCGGTCTCTTGAACACTGAAGCTTTCTTT.

The J gene is TRBJ2-7, the V gene TRBV5-5, with TRBD2 as a possible D gene (5 bases). The CDR3 loop spans 16 amino acids. V was pared by 4 bases and J by 2 bases, with 19 bases between. Germline CDR1 and CDR2: SGHKS and YYEKEE (reference sequence). The CDR3 DNA follows: TGTGCCAGCAGCACCTCGGACTCTCTTCGAGCCTACGAGCAGTACTTC. Residues: CASSTSDSLRAYEQYF.

The chain couples TRBV4-1 to TRBJ2-7, with 9 nucleotides matching TRBD1. In germline, CDR1 is MGHRA, CDR2 YSYEKL. The CDR3 is 15 amino acids. Unmatched junction bases numbered 2, after V lost 1 base and J lost 1 base. CDR3 DNA: TGCGCCAGCAGCCAAGTGGACAGGGGATCCTACGAGCAGTACTTC. Its translation is CASSQVDRGSYEQYF.

This clone was observed a few times. The CDR3 sequence: CASSLRPRVDTGELFF. CDR3 nucleotides: TGCGCCAGCAGCTTACGGCCTCGGGTGGACACCGGGGAGCTGTTTTTT. V and J are TRBV5-1 and TRBJ2-2; D is unclear. V gave up 2 bases and J gave up 3 bases, with 14 bases separating them. Germline V gene lookup returns CDR1 SGHRS and CDR2 YFSETQ. This CDR3 is built from 16 residues.

CDR3 DNA: TGTGCCAGCAGAGCCAGGGGTTGGGGACGGTATAGCAATCAGCCCCAGCATTTT. Translating it yields CASRARGWGRYSNQPQHF. V is TRBV28 and J is TRBJ1-5, with D possibly matching TRBD1 (6 bases). Germline values: CDR1 MDHEN, CDR2 SYDVKM. The CDR3 loop spans 18 amino acids. Between the trimmed V and J ends, which lost 6 bases and 0 bases, there was a span of 21 bases.

The rearrangement joins TRBV19 to TRBJ1-2, with a possible D match to TRBD1 (5 bases). V was pared by 1 base and J by 2 bases, with 8 bases between. The germline CDR1 and CDR2 sequences are LNHDA and SQIVND (reference sequence). This CDR3 region has 14 residues. In DNA, the CDR3 is TGTGCCAGTAGTATAGGGGGCGAAAACTATGGCTACACCTTC. Protein: CASSIGGENYGYTF.

The V and J genes are TRBV7-9 and TRBJ2-3; tentatively, D is TRBD2 (5 bases). Trimming took off 1 base at V and 5 bases at J, with 13 bases between the two ends. Germline V gene sequence: CDR1 SEHNR, CDR2 FQNEAQ (reference sequence). This CDR3 comprises 15 residues. CDR3 residues: CASSLVVGAVDTQYF. The CDR3 nucleotides read TGTGCCAGCAGCTTAGTAGTGGGAGCAGTAGATACGCAGTATTTT.

V usage is TRBV19 and J usage is TRBJ2-7; tentative D call: TRBD1 (6 bases). The CDR3 is made up of 14 amino acids. Trimming took 4 bases from V and 0 from J, leaving 10 bases between them. Germline lookup yields CDR1 LNHDA and CDR2 SQIVND (reference sequence). The chain's CDR3 is CASSNPGHSYEQYF. DNA of the CDR3: TGTGCCAGTAGTAATCCGGGACACTCCTACGAGCAGTACTTC.

This chain connects TRBV7-9 to TRBJ1-1, with D possibly being TRBD1 (5 bases). Germline V lookup: CDR1 SEHNR, CDR2 FQNEAQ (reference sequence). Trimming removed 5 bases from V and 0 bases from J, with 7 bases in between. The CDR3 extends over 13 amino acids. CDR3 loop: CASSPQVNTEAFF. CDR3 nucleotide sequence: TGTGCCAGCAGCCCACAGGTGAACACTGAAGCTTTCTTT.

This clone appeared a few times. The chain employs TRBV19 and TRBJ2-7; D perhaps matches TRBD1 (5 bases). The CDR3 runs 13 residues. The V gene lost 7 bases and the J gene lost 1 base, with 11 bases spanning the gap. Germline CDR1 reads LNHDA; CDR2 reads SQIVND (reference sequence). CDR3: CASKWGRSYEQYF. The DNA of the CDR3 is TGTGCCAGTAAGTGGGGCCGGTCCTACGAGCAGTACTTC.

The chain carries TRBV30 and TRBJ1-5; no firm D call. CDR3 length: 13 residues. Germline CDR1 is GTSNPN and CDR2 is SVGIG (reference sequence). Between the trimmed V and J ends, which lost 0 bases and 7 bases, there was a span of 10 bases. Here the CDR3 reads CAWSVGSGQPQHF. The CDR3 coding sequence is TGTGCCTGGAGTGTGGGATCGGGGCAGCCCCAGCATTTT.

The chain combines TRBV19 with TRBJ1-1; possibly TRBD1 for D (5 bases). The germline gives CDR1 LNHDA, CDR2 SQIVND (reference sequence). Trimming shortened V by 3 bases and J by 2 bases, and 10 bases separated the two germline ends. The CDR3 sequence is 14 residues long. CDR3 in amino acids: CASSITGLNTEAFF. CDR3 nucleotides: TGTGCCAGTAGTATTACAGGCCTAAACACTGAAGCTTTCTTT.

The chain uses TRBV18 and TRBJ1-6, with D tentatively TRBD1 (5 bases). This CDR3 region has 15 residues. V was pared by 0 bases and J by 10 bases, with 13 bases between. The V gene's germline CDR1 is KGHSH and CDR2 LQKENI. This chain's CDR3 is CASSPPGSGGSPLHF. The CDR3, as DNA: TGTGCCAGCTCACCACCAGGGTCTGGGGGGTCACCCCTCCACTTT.

The gene calls are TRBV5-1 and TRBJ1-6, with D unresolved. Germline CDR1 SGHRS, CDR2 YFSETQ. Trimming cost V 4 bases and J 6 bases, with 11 bases left between them. The CDR3 runs 14 residues. In DNA form, the CDR3 reads TGCGCCAGCAGCGTAGCCGGCAGTAATTCACCCCTCCACTTT. It encodes CASSVAGSNSPLHF.

This clone was found once. V usage is TRBV7-6 and J usage is TRBJ2-1, with TRBD2 matching over 12 bases. CDR1 and CDR2 from the germline V gene are SGHVS and FNYEAQ. The CDR3 length is 16 residues. With 1 base clipped from V and 5 bases from J, the junction kept 3 bases outside the gene matches. CDR3 in amino acids: CASSLDASGRDNEQFF. DNA for the CDR3: TGTGCCAGCAGCTTAGACGCTAGCGGGAGGGACAATGAGCAGTTCTTC.

This clone was picked up one time. The gene calls are TRBV20-1 and TRBJ2-3; D is unclear. V lost 2 bases and J lost 4, with 4 bases in between. This CDR3 has 11 residues. Germline V gene sequence: CDR1 DFQATT, CDR2 SNEGSKA (reference sequence). This CDR3 is CSARRADTQYF. The CDR3 DNA follows: TGCAGTGCTAGACGCGCAGATACGCAGTATTTT.

The chain couples TRBV5-5 to TRBJ1-4, with D possibly TRBD1 on 5 matching bases. Germline V gene sequence: CDR1 SGHKS, CDR2 YYEKEE (reference sequence). The V end was cut by 0 bases, the J end by 10 bases, with 10 bases between. This CDR3 has 13 residues. Here the CDR3 DNA reads TGTGCCAGCAGCTTGGTCGTGCAGGGAAAACTGTTTTTT. It yields the protein CASSLVVQGKLFF.

This rearrangement joins TRBV3-1 (or the pseudogene TRBV3-2) to TRBJ2-3, with D perhaps TRBD2 (5 bases). CDR3 size: 15 residues. Germline V gene data show CDR1 as LGHDT and CDR2 as YNNKEL (reference sequence). The ends were cut back, 0 bases at V and 2 bases at J, with 9 bases in the middle. This CDR3 reads CASSQDLTTTDTQYF. In DNA, the CDR3 is TGTGCCAGCAGCCAAGATCTGACTACCACAGATACGCAGTATTTT.

The chain combines TRBV24-1 with TRBJ2-5; 8 bases fit TRBD1. The CDR3 is 16 residues long. Germline CDR1 reads KGHDR; CDR2 reads SFDVKD. V trimming: 4 bases; J trimming: 5 bases; junction bases outside the gene matches: 11. CDR3 in DNA: TGTGCCACCAGTGACCGAACGTGGACAGGGATGGAGACCCAGTACTTC. It yields the protein CATSDRTWTGMETQYF.

This clone was counted once. This sequence joins TRBV10-3 and TRBJ2-7, with 8 positions matching TRBD1. CDR1 ENHRY and CDR2 SYGVKD come from the germline V gene. V trimming: 5 bases; J trimming: 0 bases; junction bases outside the gene matches: 6. This CDR3 region has 15 residues. CDR3 sequence reads: CAISFQGASSYEQYF. Here the CDR3 DNA reads TGTGCCATCAGTTTTCAGGGGGCCTCCTCCTACGAGCAGTACTTC.

The chain uses TRBV15 and TRBJ1-1; the D is unclear. Germline CDR1 LNHNV, CDR2 YYDKDF (reference sequence). V lost 1 base, J lost 3 bases, and 12 bases lay in between. This CDR3 spans 15 amino acids. Here the CDR3 DNA reads TGTGCCACCAGCAGAGTTTTCGGGCGGGACACTGAAGCTTTCTTT. This gives the protein CATSRVFGRDTEAFF.

As DNA, the CDR3 is TGTGCCAGCAGCGAAGCTCCGACGGGTTCTAATGAAAAACTGTTTTTT. Amino acid sequence: CASSEAPTGSNEKLFF. The J gene is TRBJ1-4, the V gene TRBV5-4; D is uncertain. The CDR3 spans 16 residues. V lost 4 bases and J 3 bases, leaving 16 bases between the germline ends. Germline V gene data show CDR1 as SGHNT and CDR2 as YYREEE (reference sequence).